This T cell receptor beta chain derives from a study of T cells in localized non-small cell lung cancer. Details on this clone: Its antigen is unidentified.

The data were produced by immunoSEQ multiplex PCR, yet TCRdb's version contains in-frame clones alone and is incomplete. The data hold about 33,000 clones, with almost 90% observed a single time. V lost 3 bases and J lost 4, with 18 bases in between. CDR1 and CDR2 (germline): LNHDA, SQIVND (reference sequence). CDR3 length: 16 residues. Study-level results: Blood T cell density predicted longer survival; adjacent-lung clonality, shorter.

The sequenced sample was peripheral blood, obtained before any cancer treatment. V gene TRBV19 combines with J gene TRBJ1-1, with D uncertain. This receptor was obtained from a man aged 40 to 70 with stage I lung adenocarcinoma. The CDR3 DNA follows: TGTGCCAGTAGTATGTGGGTAAGTAGGCGAGGCACTGAAGCTTTCTTT. Amino acid sequence: CASSMWVSRRGTEAFF.